This TCR beta chain is drawn from a study of shared clonotypes between healthy human individuals. Study-wide context: Each donor contributed plates that comprised three CD4 naive, three CD4 memory, two CD8 naive and one CD8 memory.

The CDR3 totals 15 residues. The V gene lost 0 bases and the J gene lost 0 bases, with 9 bases spanning the gap. Germline-derived CDR1 and CDR2 are LGHNA and YSLEER. Concerning this clone itself: Its antigen is unknown. This same CDR3 is encoded by further DNA sequences in the sample.

Every immunoSEQ plate was one replicate of a subset's evenly spread DNA. Profiled with immunoSEQ multiplex PCR; TCRdb holds only in-frame clones, not every one. Counted here are some 2 million clones, about 95% occurring once; the ten biggest clones make up 0.95% to 1.5%. The study's findings and limits: Memory subsets generally showed smaller estimated richness than naive subsets did. Non-shared clonotypes were found to have lower generation probabilities than the clonotypes that were shared by all four of the sorted-subset donors.

Only CD45RO-negative cells positively selected for CCR7 counted as naive CD8 cells, so terminally differentiated effector memory CD45RA+ cells were excluded. This clonotype was obtained from a man younger than 30 in good health. Material for sequencing was naive CD8+ T cells sorted from blood. This chain uses TRBV4-3 with TRBJ2-7; D call uncertain. CDR3 in amino acids: CASSQDGDSSYEQYF. CDR3 bases: TGCGCCAGCAGCCAAGATGGTGATTCCTCCTACGAGCAGTACTTC.